This is a list of T cell receptor beta chains from one sample in a study of blood T cell repertoires in COVID-19. Clones were sequenced by immunoSEQ multiplex PCR, and TCRdb holds only the in-frame ones, with some missing. The sample holds 250,000 to 300,000 clones, approximately 86% seen once. What was sequenced was peripheral blood. These receptors were obtained from a woman aged 50 to 65 who had recovered from COVID-19. Both conserved end residues are part of each CDR3. Fields, in order: J gene, V gene, D gene, clone size, CDR3 DNA, CDR3 protein. The D gene is left open where the match is weak. Clone size is given for some rows only: seen once, a few or many times, or a class if the clone is expanded.

J: TRBJ2-1; V: TRBV12-5; D: TRBD2; size: once; DNA: TGTGCTAGTGGTCTGAGGTCTGGACTAGTCTACAATGAGCAGTTCTTC; CDR3: CASGLRSGLVYNEQFF
J: TRBJ2-3; V: TRBV5-4; D: TRBD1; size: NA; DNA: TGTGCCAGCAGCTTGGGCGACAGGGGGCAAGATACGCAGTATTTT; CDR3: CASSLGDRGQDTQYF
J: TRBJ2-1; V: TRBV29-1; D: TRBD2; size: NA; DNA: TGCAGCGTTTCTACTAGCGGGAGAGGTTTGGGCGATGAGCAGTTCTTC; CDR3: CSVSTSGRGLGDEQFF
J: TRBJ2-7; V: TRBV7-9; D: TRBD1; size: NA; DNA: TGTGCCAGCAGCTCGACAGGGTTTTTCTACGAGCAGTACTTC; CDR3: CASSSTGFFYEQYF
J: TRBJ1-1; V: TRBV28; D: NA; size: NA; DNA: TGTGCCAGCAGTTTGGTCACGAGAAACACTGAAGCTTTCTTT; CDR3: CASSLVTRNTEAFF
J: TRBJ2-7; V: TRBV19; D: TRBD1; size: NA; DNA: TGTGCCAGTAGTCCCGGGGACAGGGATTACGAGCAGTACTTC; CDR3: CASSPGDRDYEQYF
J: TRBJ1-1; V: TRBV27; D: NA; size: NA; DNA: TGTGCCAGCAGTTTCCGGGGGGGCACTGAAGCTTTCTTT; CDR3: CASSFRGGTEAFF
J: TRBJ1-1; V: TRBV19; D: NA; size: NA; DNA: TGTGCCAGTAGTAACCGCGGGGTCGGGAACACTGAAGCTTTCTTT; CDR3: CASSNRGVGNTEAFF
J: TRBJ2-2; V: TRBV3-1/TRBV3-2; D: NA; size: NA; DNA: TGTGCCAGCAGCTTTAGCTTTGGGGGCATCGGGGAGCTGTTTTTT; CDR3: CASSFSFGGIGELFF
J: TRBJ1-2; V: TRBV4-2; D: TRBD1; size: few; DNA: TGTGCCAGCAGCCAAGATCCCAGCACAGGGGATGGCTACACCTTC; CDR3: CASSQDPSTGDGYTF
J: TRBJ2-1; V: TRBV4-1; D: NA; size: NA; DNA: TGCGCCAGCAGCCTTTCCGGGGGGCTGAAATACAATGAGCAGTTCTTC; CDR3: CASSLSGGLKYNEQFF
J: TRBJ1-6; V: TRBV30; D: NA; size: once; DNA: TGTGCCTGGAGAACCCGGGGTTCCACTTACTCCTATAATTCACCCCTCCACTTT; CDR3: CAWRTRGSTYSYNSPLHF
J: TRBJ2-4; V: TRBV27; D: TRBD1; size: NA; DNA: TGTGCCAGCAGTTGGCAGAGGGACAGGGGGCTCATTCAGTACTTC; CDR3: CASSWQRDRGLIQYF
J: TRBJ2-7; V: TRBV7-2; D: TRBD2; size: few; DNA: TGTGCCAGCAGCTTTGCGGGAGGACGAGAGCAGTACTTC; CDR3: CASSFAGGREQYF
J: TRBJ2-2; V: TRBV4-2; D: NA; size: once; DNA: TGTGCCAGCAGCCAAGGCCACCCAGGGGTAGGGATAGGAGGGGAGCTGTTTTTT; CDR3: CASSQGHPGVGIGGELFF
J: TRBJ2-7; V: TRBV7-9; D: TRBD2; size: many; DNA: TGTGCCAGCAGTTCCCTCGGGGGGGGGTCCTCCTACGAGCAGTACTTC; CDR3: CASSSLGGGSSYEQYF
J: TRBJ2-7; V: TRBV5-1; D: TRBD1; size: NA; DNA: TGCGCCAGCAGCAGCACGGGACAGGGGGTCGAGCAGTACTTC; CDR3: CASSSTGQGVEQYF
J: TRBJ1-1; V: TRBV7-9; D: TRBD1; size: NA; DNA: TGTGCCAGCAGCGTCACAGGGGGCAATACTGAAGCTTTCTTT; CDR3: CASSVTGGNTEAFF
J: TRBJ2-1; V: TRBV5-4; D: TRBD1; size: NA; DNA: TGTGCCAGCAGATGGGGGACAGGGGTTGGCAATGAGCAGTTCTTC; CDR3: CASRWGTGVGNEQFF
J: TRBJ2-1; V: TRBV29-1; D: TRBD2; size: NA; DNA: TGCAGCGTCCGAAACGGGAGGATCAATGAGCAGTTCTTC; CDR3: CSVRNGRINEQFF
J: TRBJ2-7; V: TRBV19; D: TRBD1; size: NA; DNA: TGTGCCAGTAGTACTCGACGCACATCAGGACAGGGGTTAGGGGAGCAGTACTTC; CDR3: CASSTRRTSGQGLGEQYF
J: TRBJ1-1; V: TRBV18; D: TRBD1; size: NA; DNA: TGTGCCAGCTCATTAGGGACAGCGCCTGAAGCTTTCTTT; CDR3: CASSLGTAPEAFF
J: TRBJ2-5; V: TRBV7-2; D: NA; size: NA; DNA: TGTGCCAGCAGCTTACGACCTAGCTCGGAGGGAGAGACCCAGTACTTC; CDR3: CASSLRPSSEGETQYF
J: TRBJ1-2; V: TRBV28; D: NA; size: NA; DNA: TGTGCCAGCAGCTCCGAGACTCGTAACTATGGCTACACCTTC; CDR3: CASSSETRNYGYTF
J: TRBJ1-2; V: TRBV27; D: NA; size: NA; DNA: TGTGCCAGCAGTCGAGTTGGAGCTAACTATGGCTACACCTTC; CDR3: CASSRVGANYGYTF
J: TRBJ2-6; V: TRBV3-1/TRBV3-2; D: NA; size: NA; DNA: TGTGCCAGCAGCCGACGAGGGTCCTCCACTGGGGCCAACGTCCTGACTTTC; CDR3: CASSRRGSSTGANVLTF
J: TRBJ1-2; V: TRBV18; D: TRBD1; size: NA; DNA: TGTGCCAGCGCCCGCGGACAGGGAGGGAACTATGGCTACACCTTC; CDR3: CASARGQGGNYGYTF
J: TRBJ1-2; V: TRBV6-1; D: TRBD1; size: NA; DNA: TGTGCCAGCAGTGAATTGAGGGGGCGGCATGGCTACACCTTC; CDR3: CASSELRGRHGYTF
J: TRBJ1-1; V: TRBV6-1; D: NA; size: NA; DNA: TGTGCCAGCAGTGAAACCACGGGATACACTGAAGCTTTCTTT; CDR3: CASSETTGYTEAFF
J: TRBJ2-5; V: TRBV7-2; D: NA; size: NA; DNA: TGTGCCAGCAGCCAGCAAGAGACCCAGTACTTC; CDR3: CASSQQETQYF
J: TRBJ2-1; V: TRBV7-3; D: TRBD1; size: NA; DNA: TGTGCCAGCAGCTCCAAAGGGACAGGGGGCTCCTACAATGAGCAGTTCTTC; CDR3: CASSSKGTGGSYNEQFF
J: TRBJ1-5; V: TRBV28; D: NA; size: NA; DNA: TGTGCCAGCAGTTTTTTGGGAGGGAATCAGCCCCAGCATTTT; CDR3: CASSFLGGNQPQHF
J: TRBJ1-1; V: TRBV9; D: NA; size: NA; DNA: TGTGCCAGCAGCCAAGTTAGGAACACTGAAGCTTTCTTT; CDR3: CASSQVRNTEAFF
J: TRBJ1-5; V: TRBV29-1; D: NA; size: NA; DNA: TGCAGCGTTGTAAGCCGCGGAGGTCAGCCCCAGCATTTT; CDR3: CSVVSRGGQPQHF
J: TRBJ1-1; V: TRBV5-6; D: NA; size: NA; DNA: TGTGCCAGCAGCTTGGGGGCGAGCACTGAAGCTTTCTTT; CDR3: CASSLGASTEAFF
J: TRBJ1-4; V: TRBV15; D: TRBD1; size: NA; DNA: TGTGCCACCAGCAGAGGAGACAGGGGGGATGAAAAACTGTTTTTT; CDR3: CATSRGDRGDEKLFF
J: TRBJ2-7; V: TRBV7-9; D: NA; size: NA; DNA: TGTGCCAGCAGCTTAGAGATCCAGGGCGAGCAGTACTTC; CDR3: CASSLEIQGEQYF
J: TRBJ1-5; V: TRBV28; D: NA; size: NA; DNA: TGTGCCAGCAGTTTACGGCAGGGGAGTCAGCCCCAGCATTTT; CDR3: CASSLRQGSQPQHF
J: TRBJ1-3; V: TRBV19; D: NA; size: NA; DNA: TGTGCCAGTAGGGACACTTCGGCTGGAAACACCATATATTTT; CDR3: CASRDTSAGNTIYF